A selection of T cell receptor beta chains follows, all from one sample in a study of T-cell reconstitution after alpha-beta-depleted transplantation in children. TCRdb called the PCR reads again in MiXCR, with one record for every CDR3 protein. This repertoire shows roughly 100,000 distinct CDR3 sequences, approximately 9.2% found once; its top ten account for 5.5% to 7%. The material was PBMCs from the stem cell graft donor, obtained from the stem cell graft. These receptors originate from a human donor who donated a stem cell graft to a child with congenital amegakaryocytic thrombocytopenia. The conserved cysteine and the conserved F or W are not part of the CDR3 here.

v_gene: TRBV12-3/TRBV12-4; j_gene: TRBJ2-7; CDR3aa: ASSTPGAGSSYEQY
v_gene: TRBV18; j_gene: TRBJ1-5; CDR3aa: ASSPNGNQPQH
v_gene: TRBV29-1; j_gene: TRBJ2-7; CDR3aa: SDDPGTTRYEQY
v_gene: TRBV20-1; j_gene: TRBJ2-5; CDR3aa: SLQPIAGGPGETQY
v_gene: TRBV7-9; j_gene: TRBJ2-1; CDR3aa: ASSFGLAGVTEQF
v_gene: TRBV20-1; j_gene: TRBJ2-7; CDR3aa: SARDPGTSGSYEQY
v_gene: TRBV29-1; j_gene: TRBJ2-7; CDR3aa: SAGQPGGYEQY
v_gene: TRBV30; j_gene: TRBJ2-5; CDR3aa: AWSLNNRETQY
v_gene: TRBV6-5; j_gene: TRBJ1-5; CDR3aa: ASSLNQPRH
v_gene: TRBV6-5; j_gene: TRBJ2-7; CDR3aa: ASSHEDSSYEQY
v_gene: TRBV5-1; j_gene: TRBJ1-2; CDR3aa: ASSSYKQGAGGYT
v_gene: TRBV5-6; j_gene: TRBJ2-1; CDR3aa: ASSFLFRMNEQF
v_gene: TRBV29-1; j_gene: TRBJ2-6; CDR3aa: SVETDLGSGANVLT
v_gene: TRBV9; j_gene: TRBJ1-1; CDR3aa: ASSSNGKFMV
v_gene: TRBV5-1; j_gene: TRBJ2-7; CDR3aa: ASSSFGGSSYEQY
v_gene: TRBV5-3; j_gene: TRBJ2-3; CDR3aa: ARGTDTQY
v_gene: TRBV12-3/TRBV12-4; j_gene: TRBJ2-3; CDR3aa: ASSSQTSGSADTQY
v_gene: TRBV3-1; j_gene: TRBJ2-7; CDR3aa: ATSQGTSGRPSYEQY
v_gene: TRBV6-5; j_gene: TRBJ1-1; CDR3aa: ASTKGWSNTEAF
v_gene: TRBV20-1; j_gene: TRBJ1-4; CDR3aa: SAREATNEKLF
v_gene: TRBV12-3/TRBV12-4; j_gene: TRBJ2-5; CDR3aa: ASSASGGLQETQY
v_gene: TRBV20-1; j_gene: TRBJ1-1; CDR3aa: SASTTGGRAEAF
v_gene: TRBV3-1; j_gene: TRBJ1-5; CDR3aa: ASSQGRGPQPQH
v_gene: TRBV20-1; j_gene: TRBJ2-1; CDR3aa: SARPPTDRGPYNEQF
v_gene: TRBV30; j_gene: TRBJ2-3; CDR3aa: AWSLISTSGTQY
v_gene: TRBV5-1; j_gene: TRBJ2-1; CDR3aa: ASSLGDREYDEQF
v_gene: TRBV19; j_gene: TRBJ2-7; CDR3aa: ASSLSGLAGGIYEQY
v_gene: TRBV7-8; j_gene: TRBJ2-1; CDR3aa: ASRKAGGSSYNEQF
v_gene: TRBV4-3; j_gene: TRBJ1-6; CDR3aa: ASSHRTQNSPLH
v_gene: TRBV4-2; j_gene: TRBJ1-2; CDR3aa: ASSQNRQDNYGYT
v_gene: TRBV15; j_gene: TRBJ2-5; CDR3aa: ATFDPRQETQY
v_gene: TRBV7-9; j_gene: TRBJ1-1; CDR3aa: ASSFLGASTEAF
v_gene: TRBV10-3; j_gene: TRBJ1-1; CDR3aa: AIKGVTEAF
v_gene: TRBV2; j_gene: TRBJ2-7; CDR3aa: ASSRADSYEQY
v_gene: TRBV15; j_gene: TRBJ1-2; CDR3aa: ATSRDPGIYGYT
v_gene: TRBV27; j_gene: TRBJ2-5; CDR3aa: ASSPFRIAGEYQETQY
v_gene: TRBV12-3/TRBV12-4; j_gene: TRBJ1-2; CDR3aa: ASSDRGASYGYT
v_gene: TRBV5-1; j_gene: TRBJ2-3; CDR3aa: ASSFVGAEDTQY
v_gene: TRBV7-2; j_gene: TRBJ2-3; CDR3aa: ASSLVSTDTQY
v_gene: TRBV5-1; j_gene: TRBJ1-1; CDR3aa: ASSSRSGGSSTEAF
v_gene: TRBV20-1; j_gene: TRBJ1-1; CDR3aa: SAQRPGGNTEAF
v_gene: TRBV20-1; j_gene: TRBJ2-7; CDR3aa: SASGAGEQY
v_gene: TRBV9; j_gene: TRBJ1-1; CDR3aa: ASSPSGEGLPF
v_gene: TRBV5-1; j_gene: TRBJ2-7; CDR3aa: ASSEAGCYEQY
v_gene: TRBV19; j_gene: TRBJ2-3; CDR3aa: ASSKRLGTGDTQY
v_gene: TRBV5-1; j_gene: TRBJ2-1; CDR3aa: ASSPGGAQDNEQF